These T cell receptor beta chains were read from a single sample in a study of T cells in Graves' hyperthyroidism and ophthalmopathy. TCRdb reprocessed the multiplex PCR reads with MiXCR, giving one entry per CDR3 protein. Altogether 150,000 or so distinct CDR3 sequences are present, roughly 23% being singletons, with the ten largest covering around 70%. The sequenced material came from blood. The source of these receptors is a woman between 45 and 65 years old with Graves' hyperthyroidism that later progressed to Graves' ophthalmopathy. The conserved cysteine and the conserved F or W are not part of the CDR3 here. Fields, in order: CDR3 length, J gene, V gene, CDR3 protein.

length: 14
J: TRBJ2-3
V: TRBV2
CDR3: ASTLTGPQGWGTQY

length: 15
J: TRBJ2-2
V: TRBV6-1
CDR3: ASSRGTSVANTGELF

length: 14
J: TRBJ2-3
V: TRBV5-5
CDR3: ASSLEGPSGTDTQY

length: 13
J: TRBJ2-2
V: TRBV2
CDR3: ASSGQLLGTGELF

length: 18
J: TRBJ2-2
V: TRBV6-1
CDR3: ASSETGTGGILLFTGELF

length: 14
J: TRBJ2-5
V: TRBV4-2
CDR3: ASSQEGSTSQETQY

length: 15
J: TRBJ2-3
V: TRBV5-1
CDR3: ASSPGLAGGFTDTQY

length: 12
J: TRBJ2-7
V: TRBV5-1
CDR3: ASSIRDRTYEQY

length: 16
J: TRBJ2-1
V: TRBV28
CDR3: ASSFPDSRLAGYNEQF

length: 12
J: TRBJ2-1
V: TRBV5-1
CDR3: ASRGDRSYNEQF

length: 14
J: TRBJ1-4
V: TRBV7-9
CDR3: ASSPGLQDNNEKLF

length: 13
J: TRBJ2-1
V: TRBV28
CDR3: ASSQPATGYNEQF

length: 13
J: TRBJ1-3
V: TRBV28
CDR3: ASSLQGDPGNTIY

length: 12
J: TRBJ2-5
V: TRBV11-2
CDR3: ASSLGGVEETQY

length: 11
J: TRBJ2-7
V: TRBV4-2
CDR3: ASSHGGHYEQY

length: 11
J: TRBJ1-6
V: TRBV5-1
CDR3: ASSLGQNSPLH

length: 14
J: TRBJ1-3
V: TRBV14
CDR3: ASSPGRRPSGNTIY

length: 11
J: TRBJ2-1
V: TRBV24-1
CDR3: ATSDFLGQLQF

length: 16
J: TRBJ2-1
V: TRBV20-1
CDR3: SARDSVGGANSYNEQF

length: 13
J: TRBJ2-7
V: TRBV5-1
CDR3: ASSSVGSGSDEQY

length: 10
J: TRBJ2-7
V: TRBV30
CDR3: AWSRQGVEQY

length: 13
J: NA
V: TRBV5-4
CDR3: ASSLGGDGLYEQF

length: 12
J: TRBJ1-2
V: TRBV30
CDR3: AWSEDRYNYGYT

length: 9
J: TRBJ2-1
V: TRBV2
CDR3: ASKEYNEQF

length: 11
J: TRBJ1-5
V: TRBV20-1
CDR3: SARGEGHQPQH

length: 15
J: TRBJ2-1
V: TRBV7-9
CDR3: ASSLGEGKGTYNEQF

length: 12
J: TRBJ2-7
V: TRBV7-8
CDR3: ASSLAGATDEQY

length: 11
J: TRBJ1-5
V: TRBV10-3
CDR3: AIRGTGNQPQH

length: 14
J: TRBJ2-7
V: TRBV20-1
CDR3: SARDTGSGRRYEQY

length: 13
J: TRBJ1-2
V: TRBV3-1
CDR3: ASTPSDRPLYGYT

length: 13
J: TRBJ1-1
V: TRBV5-1
CDR3: ASSLPTGANTEAF

length: 11
J: TRBJ1-2
V: TRBV12-3/TRBV12-4
CDR3: ASTKRGGDGYT

length: 11
J: TRBJ2-7
V: TRBV11-2
CDR3: ASSPDRSYEQY

length: 13
J: TRBJ2-2
V: TRBV5-1
CDR3: ASSSGLRNTGELF

length: 12
J: TRBJ2-7
V: TRBV20-1
CDR3: SASQVIGSYEQY

length: 12
J: TRBJ2-7
V: TRBV5-1
CDR3: ASSLAGIPYEQY

length: 14
J: TRBJ2-1
V: TRBV5-1
CDR3: ASSLRSSGGYNEQF

length: 13
J: TRBJ2-1
V: TRBV19
CDR3: ASSPLGTQTDEQF

length: 14
J: TRBJ2-3
V: TRBV9
CDR3: ASSARTSGGTDTQY

length: 13
J: TRBJ2-5
V: TRBV5-1
CDR3: ASSPLLGPRETQY

length: 12
J: TRBJ2-3
V: TRBV28
CDR3: ASRQTRGTDTQY

length: 11
J: TRBJ2-1
V: TRBV2
CDR3: ASRVQGANEQF

length: 14
J: TRBJ1-3
V: TRBV6-1
CDR3: ASSEFGRSSGNTIY

length: 12
J: TRBJ1-2
V: TRBV28
CDR3: ASSFDRGLHGYT

length: 13
J: TRBJ2-2
V: TRBV28
CDR3: ASSLVRVNTGELF

length: 11
J: TRBJ2-7
V: TRBV9
CDR3: ASSVVAGGEQY

length: 13
J: TRBJ1-1
V: TRBV7-6
CDR3: ASSLGGALSTEAF

length: 18
J: TRBJ1-1
V: TRBV11-1
CDR3: ASSDRGRSAVRRSNTEAF

length: 15
J: TRBJ2-3
V: TRBV28
CDR3: ASSDTGTSGSTDTQY

length: 12
J: TRBJ1-2
V: TRBV19
CDR3: ASTGGQGFGGYT

length: 13
J: TRBJ2-3
V: TRBV14
CDR3: ASTHSLGAGDTQY

length: 13
J: TRBJ2-2
V: TRBV6-1
CDR3: ASSTAPWNTGELF

length: 11
J: TRBJ2-2
V: TRBV27
CDR3: ASSLGGNGELF

length: 13
J: TRBJ2-3
V: TRBV7-8
CDR3: ASISLAGGPDTQY